This T cell receptor beta chain was identified during a study of blood T cell repertoires in COVID-19. Study overall: T cells, B-cell-depleted T cells, or PBMCs supplied cDNA or gDNA.

The data were produced by immunoSEQ multiplex PCR, yet TCRdb's version contains in-frame clones alone and is incomplete. The table records about 230,000 clones, roughly four fifths of them present only once. Germline V lookup: CDR1 MNHNS, CDR2 SASEGT. V lost 2 bases and J 13 bases, leaving 14 bases between the germline ends. This CDR3 is 13 amino acids long. Sequenced sample: peripheral blood. The TCR comes from a woman aged 45-65 years with acute or convalescent COVID-19. The rearrangement uses TRBV6-1 and TRBJ2-2; D might be TRBD2 (6 bases). DNA of the CDR3: TGTGCCAGCAGTGAATTCTCCCCGGAGGGGCTGTTTTTT. Translated, it gives CASSEFSPEGLFF.